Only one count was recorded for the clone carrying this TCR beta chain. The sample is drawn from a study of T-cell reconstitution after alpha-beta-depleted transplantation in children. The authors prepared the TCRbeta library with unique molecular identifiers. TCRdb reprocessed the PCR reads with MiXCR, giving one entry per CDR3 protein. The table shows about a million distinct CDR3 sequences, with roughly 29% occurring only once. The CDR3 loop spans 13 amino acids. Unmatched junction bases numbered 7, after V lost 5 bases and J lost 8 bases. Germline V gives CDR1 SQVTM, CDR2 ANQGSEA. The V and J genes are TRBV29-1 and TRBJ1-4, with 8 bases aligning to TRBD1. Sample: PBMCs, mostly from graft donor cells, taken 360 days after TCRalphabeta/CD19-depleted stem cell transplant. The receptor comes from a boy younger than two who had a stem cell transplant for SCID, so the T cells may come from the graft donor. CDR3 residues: CSVSGQGWEKLFF. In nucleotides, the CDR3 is TGCAGCGTTTCCGGACAGGGTTGGGAAAAACTGTTTTTT.